Shown below are 30 T cell receptor beta chains from a single sample sequenced in a study of blood T cell repertoires in COVID-19. Clones were read by immunoSEQ multiplex PCR, and TCRdb kept only the in-frame ones, dropping some. The sample lists about 370,000 clones; around 91% were seen once. Sample: peripheral blood. All receptors come from a young man with active or convalescent COVID-19.

This clone came up once. The V call is TRBV2, the J call TRBJ1-5, with D possibly being TRBD1 (5 bases). Germline V CDR1 and CDR2: SNHLY, FYNNEI. Trimming took 3 bases from V and 3 from J, leaving 15 bases between them. This CDR3 is 16 amino acids long. The CDR3 spells CASSDNGHPINQPQHF. The CDR3 coding sequence is TGTGCCAGCAGTGATAACGGACACCCGATCAATCAGCCCCAGCATTTT.

The gene calls are TRBV5-5 and TRBJ2-7; D is undetermined. V lost 1 base and J lost 1, with 6 bases in between. Germline CDR1 is SGHKS and CDR2 is YYEKEE (reference sequence). This CDR3 is built from 13 residues. The CDR3 DNA is TGTGCCAGCAGCTTGTTCCGGTCCTACGAGCAGTACTTC. It specifies CASSLFRSYEQYF.

To note about this clone: Distinct nucleotide sequences in the sample also encode this CDR3. This chain connects TRBV18 to TRBJ2-5, with D tentatively TRBD1 (5 bases). Trimming left V 1 base short and J 5 bases short, with 8 bases between. The CDR3 loop spans 13 amino acids. Germline CDR1 and CDR2: KGHSH and LQKENI. CDR3 sequence (DNA): TGTGCCAGCTCACCACGTGGGGCGGAGACCCAGTACTTC. Protein: CASSPRGAETQYF.

The DNA for the CDR3 is TGTGCCAGCAGTTTACGGGATGAAGGGGGAGGGACCGGGGAGCTGTTTTTT. Protein: CASSLRDEGGGTGELFF. This sequence joins TRBV27 and TRBJ2-2; the D gene is possibly TRBD2 (7 bases). V lost 2 bases and J 5 bases, leaving 18 bases between the germline ends. Per germline, CDR1 MNHEY and CDR2 SMNVEV (reference sequence). This CDR3 has 17 amino acids.

The chain is built from TRBV19 and TRBJ1-5, with TRBD1 matching over 9 bases. The CDR3 covers 15 residues. The V and J ends lost 5 bases and 0 bases, in that order; junction bases with no gene match: 2. The germline V gene encodes CDR1 LNHDA and CDR2 SQIVND (reference sequence). This CDR3 is CASSPTGGSNQPQHF. The CDR3 DNA follows: TGTGCCAGTAGTCCGACAGGGGGTAGCAATCAGCCCCAGCATTTT.

The CDR3 loop reads CASSTRTGAYEQYF. Written as DNA, the CDR3 is TGTGCCAGCAGCACACGGACAGGGGCCTACGAGCAGTACTTC. The chain has TRBV27 and TRBJ2-7, with 9 nucleotides matching TRBD1. The J segment lost 2 bases and the V segment lost 6 bases, leaving 5 bases of the junction unmatched. CDR3 length: 14 amino acids. The germline V gene encodes CDR1 MNHEY and CDR2 SMNVEV (reference sequence).

The chain uses TRBV2 and TRBJ1-1; tentatively, D is TRBD1 (5 bases). This CDR3 has 17 amino acids. Looked up from germline, CDR1 is SNHLY and CDR2 is FYNNEI. V was trimmed by 3 bases and J by 3 bases, leaving 20 bases between them. The CDR3 here is CASSDAGNGYSDTEAFF. The CDR3 DNA is TGTGCCAGCAGTGATGCAGGGAACGGGTACTCGGACACTGAAGCTTTCTTT.

The chain uses TRBV9 and TRBJ2-7; TRBD1 aligns across 7 bases. Germline V gene sequence: CDR1 SGDLS, CDR2 YYNGEE. The CDR3 extends over 15 amino acids. Trimming removed 0 bases from V and 3 bases from J; junction bases left unmatched: 6. For the CDR3, the DNA is TGTGCCAGCAGCGTAGGTAGGACAGGATTCTACGAGCAGTACTTC. It specifies CASSVGRTGFYEQYF.

CDR3 nucleotides: TGTGCCAGCACCCAAGGGCAGCGGGGGGGAACAGATACGCAGTATTTT. The encoded protein is CASTQGQRGGTDTQYF. The V gene is TRBV2, the J gene TRBJ2-3, with TRBD2 identical over 10 bases. From germline, CDR1 is SNHLY and CDR2 FYNNEI. This CDR3 is built from 16 residues. V dropped 7 bases and J dropped 3; count of bases not matched to a gene: 10.

Remarks on this clone: At one of its ends the junction is not consistent with the germline gene, which may arise from a read error. The chain uses TRBV7-6 and TRBJ2-6; possibly TRBD2 for D (6 bases). The CDR3 is 15 amino acids. Germline values: CDR1 SGHVS, CDR2 FNYEAQ. CDR3: CASSREISGANVLTF. The CDR3 DNA sequence: TGTGCCAGCAGCCGGGAGATCTCTGGGGCCAACGTGCTGACTTTC. The full variable domain, with the rest looked up from reference TRBV7-6 and TRBJ2-6, is GAGVSQSPRYKVTKRGQDVALRCDPISGHVSLYWYRQALGQGPEFLTYFNYEAQQDKSGLPNDRFSAERPEGSISTLTIQRTEQRDSAMYRCASSREISGANVLTFGAGSRLTVL.

The chain joins TRBV5-5 to TRBJ1-1; D remains unclear. This CDR3 contains 12 residues. From germline, CDR1 is SGHKS and CDR2 YYEKEE (reference sequence). V was cut by 4 bases and J by 5 bases, with 9 bases left in between. CDR3 DNA: TGTGCCAGCAGCATTGAGTGGACTGAAGCTTTCTTT. The encoded protein is CASSIEWTEAFF. Variable domain in full (rest from reference TRBV5-5 and TRBJ1-1): DAGVTQSPTHLIKTRGQQVTLRCSPISGHKSVSWYQQVLGQGPQFIFQYYEKEERGRGNFPDRFSARQFPNYSSELNVNALLLGDSALYLCASSIEWTEAFFGQGTRLTVV.

The chain's CDR3 is CASSPLGGGPQHF. The CDR3 nucleotides read TGTGCCAGCTCGCCTCTCGGGGGTGGGCCCCAGCATTTT. The chain combines TRBV18 with TRBJ1-5; tentative D call: TRBD1 (5 bases). Germline V gene lookup returns CDR1 KGHSH and CDR2 LQKENI. V shed 6 bases and J shed 9 bases, with 15 bases lying between them. This CDR3 is built from 13 residues.

The chain uses TRBV11-2 and TRBJ2-3; 8 nucleotides align to TRBD2. The CDR3 has 15 amino acids. V lost 5 bases, J lost 0 bases, and 4 bases stayed unmatched. Germline CDR1 is SGHAT and CDR2 is FQNNGV. The CDR3 loop is CASSPGLVSTDTQYF. CDR3 coding DNA: TGTGCCAGCAGCCCGGGACTAGTTAGCACAGATACGCAGTATTTT.

The chain has TRBV2 and TRBJ1-2, with TRBD1 as a possible D gene (5 bases). V was clipped by 1 base and J by 8 bases, with 14 bases between them. Per germline, CDR1 SNHLY and CDR2 FYNNEI. The CDR3 is made up of 14 amino acids. The CDR3: CASSEVRSKGGYTF. The CDR3, as DNA: TGTGCCAGCAGTGAAGTCAGGTCAAAGGGGGGCTACACCTTC. Combining the CDR3 with reference TRBV2 and TRBJ1-2 gives the whole variable domain EPEVTQTPSHQVTQMGQEVILRCVPISNHLYFYWYRQILGQKVEFLVSFYNNEISEKSEIFDDQFSVERPDGSNFTLKIRSTKLEDSAMYFCASSEVRSKGGYTFGSGTRLTVV.

CDR3 residues: CVGGYNEQFF. In nucleotides, the CDR3 is TGCGTGGGGGGGTACAATGAGCAGTTCTTC. The chain joins TRBV29-1 to TRBJ2-1; TRBD2 aligns across 7 bases. This CDR3 region has 10 residues. Germline V CDR1 and CDR2: SQVTM, ANQGSEA.

In DNA form, the CDR3 reads TGTGCCAGCAGCTGGGACGGGGGGACCGGGGAGCTGTTTTTT. Protein product: CASSWDGGTGELFF. The genes are TRBV7-2 and TRBJ2-2; 7 nucleotides match TRBD2. V shed 4 bases, J shed 5 bases, and the junction held 4 bases outside the gene matches. The CDR3 extends over 14 amino acids. The germline V gene has CDR1 SGHTA and CDR2 FQGNSA.

This rearrangement joins TRBV25-1 to TRBJ2-1; 8 bases are shared with TRBD2. CDR3 length equals 17 residues. The germline gives CDR1 MGHDK, CDR2 SYGVNS. V was clipped by 3 bases and J by 4 bases; unmatched bases: 11. CDR3 amino acids: CASSEQKAGVFYNEQFF. In DNA form, the CDR3 reads TGTGCCAGCAGTGAGCAGAAAGCGGGAGTTTTTTACAATGAGCAGTTCTTC.

This clone was counted a single time. DNA of the CDR3: TGTGCCAGCAGTGAGTGGGCTCCAGATACGCAGTATTTT. Its protein product is CASSEWAPDTQYF. V and J are TRBV2 and TRBJ2-3, with D uncertain. Trimming shortened V by 3 bases and J by 4 bases, and 8 bases separated the two germline ends. Germline V lookup: CDR1 SNHLY, CDR2 FYNNEI. The CDR3 runs 13 residues.

This chain uses TRBV9 with TRBJ2-2, with D possibly being TRBD1 (6 bases). Between the trimmed V and J ends, which lost 0 bases and 2 bases, there was a span of 8 bases. CDR1 and CDR2 from the germline V gene are SGDLS and YYNGEE. This CDR3 has 15 residues. The CDR3 coding sequence is TGTGCCAGCAGCGTAGAAGGGGGTAACACCGGGGAGCTGTTTTTT. This gives the protein CASSVEGGNTGELFF.

The chain joins TRBV6-5 to TRBJ2-1; D may be TRBD1 (5 bases). V was trimmed by 8 bases and J by 7 bases, leaving 15 bases between them. This CDR3 comprises 13 residues. Germline CDR1 is MNHEY and CDR2 is SVGAGI. For the CDR3, the DNA is TGTGCCAGCTCACAAAGGGGTCAGAATGAGCAGTTCTTC. Amino acid sequence: CASSQRGQNEQFF.

The chain couples TRBV15 to TRBJ2-3; 8 nucleotides line up with TRBD2. Germline CDR1 LNHNV, CDR2 YYDKDF (reference sequence). CDR3 length: 19 amino acids. The ends lost 1 base at V and 0 bases at J; junction bases unmatched: 12. CDR3 amino acids: CATSRVRSGGRHSTDTQYF. The CDR3 DNA reads as TGTGCCACCAGCAGAGTTCGGAGCGGGGGCCGTCATAGCACAGATACGCAGTATTTT.

The genes are TRBV28 and TRBJ1-1; no reliable D call. Trimming cost V 4 bases and J 0 bases, with 9 bases left between them. The germline V gene encodes CDR1 MDHEN and CDR2 SYDVKM. CDR3 length: 14 amino acids. The CDR3 DNA reads as TGTGCCAGCAGTTCACATAGCATGAACACTGAAGCTTTCTTT. Protein: CASSSHSMNTEAFF.

This clone was recorded only once. This chain connects TRBV5-6 to TRBJ1-6, with 7 bases that match TRBD1. The ends lost 4 bases at V and 6 bases at J; junction bases unmatched: 4. The germline CDR1 and CDR2 sequences are SGHDT and YYEEEE. The CDR3 loop spans 14 amino acids. The CDR3 nucleotides read TGTGCCAGCAGCCTGGGGACAGCTAATTCACCCCTCCACTTT. Protein sequence: CASSLGTANSPLHF.

V and J are TRBV6-5 and TRBJ2-7; D may be TRBD2 (6 bases). Between the trimmed V and J ends, which lost 0 bases and 3 bases, there was a span of 9 bases. The CDR3 runs to 14 residues. Germline V gives CDR1 MNHEY, CDR2 SVGAGI. CDR3 in amino acids: CASSYSEGDYEQYF. The CDR3 DNA reads TGTGCCAGCAGTTACTCGGAGGGAGACTACGAGCAGTACTTC.

This rearrangement joins TRBV7-9 to TRBJ2-1; D may be TRBD2 (6 bases). Between the trimmed V and J ends, which lost 5 bases and 3 bases, there was a span of 14 bases. Germline assignment: CDR1 SEHNR and CDR2 FQNEAQ (reference sequence). The CDR3 length is 15 residues. The CDR3 reads CASSNLAALYNEQFF. CDR3 DNA: TGTGCCAGCAGCAACTTAGCGGCCCTCTACAATGAGCAGTTCTTC.

DNA of the CDR3: TGCGCCAGCAGCCTTGGACAGGCTAGCACAGATACGCAGTATTTT. Translated: CASSLGQASTDTQYF. The chain uses TRBV4-1 and TRBJ2-3, with 7 bases that match TRBD1. This CDR3 has 15 residues. Germline assignment: CDR1 MGHRA and CDR2 YSYEKL. The V segment lost 4 bases and the J segment 0 bases; nucleotides outside the gene matches: 4.

V usage is TRBV5-1 and J usage is TRBJ2-5, with D possibly TRBD2 on 6 matching bases. V dropped 4 bases and J dropped 2 bases, with 12 bases sitting between them. CDR3 length equals 14 residues. Germline assignment: CDR1 SGHRS and CDR2 YFSETQ. The CDR3 DNA is TGCGCCAGCAGCCGGGGTGGGGGGCAAGAGACCCAGTACTTC. Protein: CASSRGGGQETQYF. The complete variable domain, with remaining parts taken from reference TRBV5-1 and TRBJ2-5, reads KAGVTQTPRYLIKTRGQQVTLSCSPISGHRSVSWYQQTPGQGLQFLFEYFSETQRNKGNFPGRFSGRQFSNSRSEMNVSTLELGDSALYLCASSRGGGQETQYFGPGTRLLVL.

J is TRBJ1-1 and V is TRBV6-5; unclear D gene. This CDR3 contains 15 residues. Germline loops: CDR1 MNHEY, CDR2 SVGAGI. V dropped 2 bases and J dropped 4 bases, with 14 bases sitting between them. The CDR3 protein is CASSYVRGLGTEAFF. CDR3 bases: TGTGCCAGCAGTTACGTTCGGGGATTGGGCACTGAAGCTTTCTTT.

The chain is built from TRBV19 and TRBJ1-1; 10 nucleotides line up with TRBD1. After removal of 5 bases from V and 0 bases from J, the junction contained 12 bases not matched to a gene. The CDR3 covers 18 residues. The germline V gene has CDR1 LNHDA and CDR2 SQIVND (reference sequence). CDR3 sequence (DNA): TGTGCCAGTAGTTTCCATCGGACAGGGGGTACCATGAACACTGAAGCTTTCTTT. It translates to CASSFHRTGGTMNTEAFF.

There are a few counts of this clone. The V gene is TRBV2, the J gene TRBJ2-1; D perhaps matches TRBD1 (5 bases). Germline V gives CDR1 SNHLY, CDR2 FYNNEI. V was shortened by 8 bases and J by 7 bases, with 18 bases between the two germline ends. This CDR3 has 14 amino acids. In nucleotides, the CDR3 is TGTGCCAGCTACTCAGACAGCTCTAAGAATGAGCAGTTCTTC. Its protein is CASYSDSSKNEQFF.